One T cell receptor beta chain is described in this entry. TCRdb redid the calling of the reads with MiXCR, one entry per CDR3 protein. The table includes more than 400,000 distinct CDR3 sequences, approximately 25% detected once. This specimen belongs to a study of T cell repertoires in cytomegalovirus infection. For the study at large: An indication of both CMV infection and matching HLA type came from public TCR beta signatures.

This CDR3 is built from 17 residues. With 5 bases clipped from V and 3 bases from J, the junction kept 11 bases outside the gene matches. The genes are TRBV12-3 or TRBV12-4 and TRBJ1-5; 9 bases align to TRBD1. Sequencing was carried out using PBMCs. The receptor was derived from a human donor in good health (CMV status not recorded). Some clones in this sample may be carry-over from other donors' samples. The CDR3 reads CASSNGQGLRVNQPQHF. The CDR3 nucleotides are TGTGCCAGCAGTAACGGACAGGGGCTTAGGGTCAATCAGCCCCAGCATTTT.